These 16 T cell receptor beta chains share one sample of origin, sequenced in a study of cytomegalovirus exposure and HLA in healthy donors. The PCR had 60 Vbeta and 13 Jbeta primers. The method was immunoSEQ multiplex PCR; TCRdb's version includes in-frame clones alone and lacks a portion of them. The sample has some 110,000 clones, 65% to 80% seen once. Input material: PBMCs. The receptor set was obtained from a male donor in good health and CMV-seropositive.

This clone occurred a few times. In DNA form, the CDR3 reads TGCGCCAGCAGCCAAGTTCCGGGAAACACCATATATTTT. Protein sequence: CASSQVPGNTIYF. The J gene is TRBJ1-3, the V gene TRBV4-3; D unresolved. The CDR3 is 13 residues long. Germline V gene lookup returns CDR1 LGHNA and CDR2 YSLEER. V shed 1 base and J shed 4 bases, with 5 bases lying between them.

This clone was found a few times. V gene TRBV9 combines with J gene TRBJ1-1, with 7 positions matching TRBD1. The CDR3 contains 14 residues. CDR1 is SGDLS, CDR2 YYNGEE, per germline. Unmatched junction bases numbered 7, after V lost 2 bases and J lost 6 bases. The CDR3 sequence is CASSVGQEGAEAFF. Here the CDR3 DNA reads TGTGCCAGCAGCGTCGGACAGGAGGGGGCTGAAGCTTTCTTT.

This clone appeared a few times. CDR3 in amino acids: CASSRPTGDEQYF. For the CDR3, the DNA is TGTGCCAGTAGTAGACCGACAGGGGACGAGCAGTACTTC. The rearrangement uses TRBV19 and TRBJ2-7; 8 nucleotides agree with TRBD1. V lost 4 bases and J lost 5; bases outside the gene matches: 4. The germline V gene has CDR1 LNHDA and CDR2 SQIVND (reference sequence). This CDR3 has 13 amino acids.

The rearrangement joins TRBV7-9 to TRBJ1-5; TRBD1 agrees at 9 bases. The CDR3 extends over 14 amino acids. V lost 3 bases, J lost 5 bases, and 2 bases stayed unmatched. Looked up from germline, CDR1 is SEHNR and CDR2 is FQNEAQ (reference sequence). CDR3 residues: CASSLTGGDQPQHF. The CDR3 DNA is TGTGCCAGCAGCTTGACAGGGGGGGATCAGCCCCAGCATTTT.

This sequence joins TRBV5-6 and TRBJ1-1; D not resolved. The CDR3 runs to 15 residues. V lost 2 bases, J lost 1 base, and 12 bases lay in between. Germline CDR1 is SGHDT and CDR2 is YYEEEE. CDR3 DNA: TGTGCCAGCAGCTTTTTTAACCGGGGGAACACTGAAGCTTTCTTT. This gives the protein CASSFFNRGNTEAFF.

V is TRBV6-5 and J is TRBJ1-6; TRBD1 is a possible D gene (6 bases). The CDR3 consists of 14 residues. Looked up from germline, CDR1 is MNHEY and CDR2 is SVGAGI. Trimming left V 2 bases short and J 7 bases short, with 9 bases between. CDR3 sequence reads: CASSYRGKNSPLHF. The DNA for the CDR3 is TGTGCCAGCAGTTACAGGGGGAAGAATTCACCCCTCCACTTT.

The chain is built from TRBV5-1 and TRBJ2-5, with D unclear. From germline, CDR1 is SGHRS and CDR2 YFSETQ. The CDR3 extends over 12 amino acids. V lost 8 bases to trimming and J lost 4 bases, with 12 bases between them. CDR3 residues: CARQLTRETQYF. Here the CDR3 DNA reads TGCGCCAGGCAACTTACCCGAGAGACCCAGTACTTC.

V gene TRBV5-4 combines with J gene TRBJ2-1; 7 bases fit TRBD1. This CDR3 spans 16 amino acids. Germline assignment: CDR1 SGHNT and CDR2 YYREEE (reference sequence). V lost 4 bases, J lost 7 bases, and 14 bases stayed unmatched. CDR3 in DNA: TGTGCCAGCAGCCCCGGGCCCCGACAGGGATGGAATGAGCAGTTCTTC. Its translation is CASSPGPRQGWNEQFF.

The genes are TRBV15 and TRBJ2-7; 9 bases are shared with TRBD1. The junction had 9 bases not matched to a gene; V was cut back by 3 bases and J by 6 bases. The CDR3 loop spans 15 amino acids. Germline V gives CDR1 LNHNV, CDR2 YYDKDF (reference sequence). CDR3 region: CATSRPGTGTREQYF. The CDR3 DNA sequence: TGTGCCACCAGCAGGCCCGGGACAGGGACTCGCGAGCAGTACTTC.

CDR3 region: CASSYGTGTNYGYTF. CDR3 sequence (DNA): TGTGCCAGCAGTTACGGGACAGGAACTAACTATGGCTACACCTTC. V gene TRBV6-5 combines with J gene TRBJ1-2, with TRBD1 identical over 8 bases. Trimming cost V 2 bases and J 0 bases; bases outside gene matches: 2. This CDR3 comprises 15 residues. The germline V gene has CDR1 MNHEY and CDR2 SVGAGI.

The V and J genes are TRBV18 and TRBJ2-6; 11 nucleotides align to TRBD1. The V gene end was trimmed by 4 bases and the J gene end by 4 bases; junction bases not matched to a gene: 9. There are 18 residues in the CDR3. The germline gives CDR1 KGHSH, CDR2 LQKENI. The CDR3 DNA is TGTGCCAGCTCACGATTGAGGACAGGGGGCTCGGGGGCCAACGTCCTGACTTTC. Translating gives CASSRLRTGGSGANVLTF.

The V call is TRBV2, the J call TRBJ2-7; D is undetermined. The CDR3 has 12 residues. Germline V lookup: CDR1 SNHLY, CDR2 FYNNEI. V lost 7 bases to trimming and J lost 4 bases, with 11 bases between them. The CDR3 loop is CASTYQEYEQYF. DNA for the CDR3: TGTGCCAGCACCTATCAAGAGTACGAGCAGTACTTC.

The chain joins TRBV14 to TRBJ2-7; the D gene is possibly TRBD2 (6 bases). Germline CDR1 SGHDN, CDR2 FVKESK. The CDR3 loop spans 13 amino acids. Trimming took 1 base from V and 6 from J, leaving 10 bases between them. As DNA, the CDR3 is TGTGCCAGCAGCCAAGGGCTAGCGCGCGAGCAGTACTTC. It yields the protein CASSQGLAREQYF.

The chain recombines TRBV25-1 with TRBJ2-1, with 7 nucleotides matching TRBD2. The CDR3 has 12 residues. Germline values: CDR1 MGHDK, CDR2 SYGVNS. Germline trimming cut 4 bases from V and 9 bases from J; bases unmatched to any gene: 3. The CDR3 here is CASSVLAGEQFF. The CDR3 DNA follows: TGTGCCAGCAGTGTGTTAGCGGGTGAGCAGTTCTTC.

This chain links TRBV6-6 with TRBJ2-3, with D perhaps TRBD2 (6 bases). Germline V gene data show CDR1 as MNHNY and CDR2 as SVGAGI (reference sequence). Deletions cut 5 bases from V and 2 bases from J, with 11 bases between. The CDR3 is 14 amino acids. In DNA form, the CDR3 reads TGTGCCAGCAGTCCGGGACTCTTCACAGATACGCAGTATTTT. Translation gives CASSPGLFTDTQYF.

J is TRBJ2-2 and V is TRBV9, with D maybe TRBD2 (6 bases). CDR1 is SGDLS and CDR2 is YYNGEE in the germline V gene. The CDR3 consists of 15 residues. Trimming took 0 bases from V and 4 from J, leaving 10 bases between them. CDR3: CASSVVSSGTGELFF. CDR3 coding DNA: TGTGCCAGCAGCGTAGTTAGTAGCGGCACCGGGGAGCTGTTTTTT.